In this sample, the clone carrying this TCR beta chain turned up many times. Germline V lookup: CDR1 SGHRS, CDR2 YFSETQ. Trimming pared 0 bases from V and 5 bases from J, leaving 11 bases between. This CDR3 contains 14 residues. This specimen comes from a study of breast tumors, draining lymph nodes, adjacent tissues. The lymph nodes were axillary draining lymph nodes from breast cancer patients. MiXCR, applied by TCRdb to the multiplex PCR reads, yields one record per CDR3 protein. This sample has some 120,000 distinct CDR3 sequences; roughly 20% occur once, and the top ten carry over 2%. The chain links TRBV5-1 to TRBJ2-5; tentatively, D is TRBD1 (6 bases). The receptor comes from a female donor with breast cancer. Some clones in this sample may be carry-over from other donors' samples. The sequenced sample consisted of axillary lymph node tissue. The chain's CDR3 is CASSLEGQWETQYF. DNA of the CDR3: TGCGCCAGCAGCTTGGAGGGACAATGGGAGACCCAGTACTTC.